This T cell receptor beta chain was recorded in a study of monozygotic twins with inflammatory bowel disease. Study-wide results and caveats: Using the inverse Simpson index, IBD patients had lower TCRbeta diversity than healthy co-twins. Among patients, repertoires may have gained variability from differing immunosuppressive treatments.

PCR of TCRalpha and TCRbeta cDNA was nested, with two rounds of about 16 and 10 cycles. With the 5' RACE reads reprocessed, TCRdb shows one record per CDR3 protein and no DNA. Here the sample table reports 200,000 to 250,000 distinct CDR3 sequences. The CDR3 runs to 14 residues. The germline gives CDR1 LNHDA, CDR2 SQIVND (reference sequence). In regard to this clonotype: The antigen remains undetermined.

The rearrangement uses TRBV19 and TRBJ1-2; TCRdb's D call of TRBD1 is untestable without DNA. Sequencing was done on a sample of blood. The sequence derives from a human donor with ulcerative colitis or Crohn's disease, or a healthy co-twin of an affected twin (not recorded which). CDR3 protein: CASSIGDDDYGYTF.